The 18 T cell receptor beta chains in this list originate from one sample, sequenced in a study of blood T cell repertoires in COVID-19. TCRdb's table, derived via immunoSEQ multiplex PCR, lists solely in-frame clones and lacks some. The table has 35,000 to 55,000 clones, about 85% seen once. Material: peripheral blood. The receptors derive from a human donor in a cohort sampled during active COVID-19.

The chain's CDR3 is CASSPGTGANVLTF. CDR3 in DNA: TGTGCCAGCAGTCCGGGTACTGGGGCCAACGTCCTGACTTTC. This chain joins TRBV7-3 and TRBJ2-6; D remains unclear. The CDR3 consists of 14 residues. V lost 6 bases to trimming and J lost 2 bases, with 8 bases between them. Germline V gives CDR1 SGHTA, CDR2 FQGTGA.

This chain uses TRBV19 with TRBJ1-2; no clear D. CDR3 length equals 13 residues. Trimming took 5 bases from V and 7 from J, leaving 14 bases between them. Germline loops: CDR1 LNHDA, CDR2 SQIVND (reference sequence). CDR3 amino acids: CASSARRNAGYTF. The CDR3 DNA sequence: TGTGCCAGTAGTGCTCGGCGGAATGCTGGCTACACCTTC.

This sequence joins TRBV5-1 and TRBJ2-1, with a possible D match to TRBD2 (6 bases). CDR3 length equals 19 residues. V was clipped by 0 bases and J by 0 bases, with 19 bases between them. The germline gives CDR1 SGHRS, CDR2 YFSETQ. For the CDR3, the DNA is TGCGCCAGCAGCTTGGGGGTACTTGGGAGGTTAAGCTCCTACAATGAGCAGTTCTTC. This gives the protein CASSLGVLGRLSSYNEQFF.

A remark on this clone: At one end, the junction sequence differs from germline, possibly due to a read error. The chain recombines TRBV7-9 with TRBJ2-3, with a weak D call TRBD1 (5 bases). The CDR3 loop spans 15 amino acids. CDR1 is SEHNR, CDR2 FQNEAQ, per germline (reference sequence). CDR3: CASSLGADRTGTQYF. The CDR3 nucleotides read TGTGCCAGCAGCTTAGGCGCAGACCGAACAGGTACGCAGTATTTT. Supplemented by reference TRBV7-9 and TRBJ2-3, the full variable domain reads DTGVSQNPRHKITKRGQNVTFRCDPISEHNRLYWYRQTLGQGPEFLTYFQNEAQLEKSRLLSDRFSAERPKGSFSTLEIQRTEQGDSAMYLCASSLGADRTGTQYFGPGTRLTVL.

This chain uses TRBV5-1 with TRBJ1-2; 8 nucleotides match TRBD1. Germline V gene sequence: CDR1 SGHRS, CDR2 YFSETQ. The CDR3 sequence is 13 residues long. Losses at the gene ends were 5 bases for V and 6 bases for J; bases not matched to a gene: 6. The chain's CDR3 is CASSSDRGDGYTF. Here the CDR3 DNA reads TGCGCCAGCAGTTCCGACAGGGGTGATGGCTACACCTTC.

The chain carries TRBV7-6 and TRBJ2-7; 7 nucleotides line up with TRBD1. After removal of 1 base from V and 6 bases from J, the junction contained 6 bases not matched to a gene. Germline V lookup: CDR1 SGHVS, CDR2 FNYEAQ. The CDR3 runs 14 residues. CDR3 sequence reads: CASSLGQGKGEQYF. In nucleotides, the CDR3 is TGTGCCAGCAGCTTAGGACAGGGAAAGGGCGAGCAGTACTTC.

A single count supports this clone. The rearrangement uses TRBV11-2 and TRBJ1-1; perhaps TRBD1 as D (6 bases). V lost 6 bases, J lost 1 base, and 12 bases lay in between. From germline, CDR1 is SGHAT and CDR2 FQNNGV. This CDR3 comprises 14 residues. The DNA of the CDR3 is TGTGCCAGCAGGCCAGGACAGAGGAACACTGAAGCTTTCTTT. Amino acid sequence: CASRPGQRNTEAFF.

The genes are TRBV5-1 and TRBJ1-4; 9 bases are a match to TRBD1. Germline assignment: CDR1 SGHRS and CDR2 YFSETQ. The J segment lost 2 bases and the V segment lost 7 bases, leaving 6 bases of the junction unmatched. The length of the CDR3 is 15 residues. CDR3 nucleotide sequence: TGCGCCAGCCGCGACAGGGGGGAGACTAATGAAAAACTGTTTTTT. The encoded protein is CASRDRGETNEKLFF.

This CDR3 reads CASSFRTSGPYEQYF. The DNA of the CDR3 is TGTGCCAGCAGCTTCAGGACTAGCGGACCCTACGAGCAGTACTTC. The chain links TRBV7-2 to TRBJ2-7; 10 positions match TRBD2. Looked up from germline, CDR1 is SGHTA and CDR2 is FQGNSA. Trimming took 3 bases from V and 2 from J; bases not matched to a gene: 4. The CDR3 sequence is 15 residues long.

The CDR3, as DNA: TGCGCCAGCAGCTCCCAGGGGCGCACAGATACGCAGTATTTT. Encoded protein: CASSSQGRTDTQYF. The V and J genes are TRBV5-1 and TRBJ2-3; possible D gene TRBD1, 6 bases. CDR3 length: 14 residues. Per germline, CDR1 SGHRS and CDR2 YFSETQ. V gave up 3 bases and J gave up 1 base, with 9 bases separating them.

The CDR3 sequence: CASSATGDTEAFF. In DNA form, the CDR3 reads TGCGCCAGCAGCGCGACAGGGGACACTGAAGCTTTCTTT. This rearrangement joins TRBV5-1 to TRBJ1-1, with TRBD1 matching 8 bases. Germline CDR1 reads SGHRS; CDR2 reads YFSETQ. V dropped 4 bases and J dropped 3; count of bases not matched to a gene: 2. This CDR3 comprises 13 residues.

The V and J genes are TRBV30 and TRBJ2-7; 7 bases align to TRBD1. The CDR3 has 12 residues. The trim removed 3 bases at V and 7 bases at J, leaving 6 bases unmatched. Germline-derived CDR1 and CDR2 are GTSNPN and SVGIG (reference sequence). CDR3 coding DNA: TGTGCCTGGAGCCCGACAGGGTGGGAGCAGTACTTC. Translating it yields CAWSPTGWEQYF.

The V call is TRBV7-3, the J call TRBJ2-7, with 8 nucleotides matching TRBD1. Germline V gene data show CDR1 as SGHTA and CDR2 as FQGTGA. The CDR3 totals 14 residues. V trimming: 2 bases; J trimming: 3 bases; junction bases outside the gene matches: 3. CDR3 in DNA: TGTGCCAGCAGCTTAGGGACAGGCCGCTACGAGCAGTACTTC. This translates into CASSLGTGRYEQYF.

This sequence joins TRBV4-2 and TRBJ2-7; D is undetermined. The germline V gene encodes CDR1 LGHNA and CDR2 YNFKEQ. The CDR3 length is 16 residues. With 1 base removed from V and 6 bases from J, the gap between germline ends came to 19 bases. The CDR3 loop reads CASSQGSGGIAAEQYF. In nucleotides, the CDR3 is TGTGCCAGCAGCCAAGGCAGTGGTGGTATCGCGGCCGAGCAGTACTTC.

DNA for the CDR3: TGCGCCAGCAGCTCAAGGACAGGGCAGGAAAAACTGTTTTTT. This codes for CASSSRTGQEKLFF. The J gene is TRBJ1-4, the V gene TRBV5-1, with TRBD1 matching 8 bases. V shed 3 bases and J 8 bases; nucleotides not matched to a gene: 6. The CDR3 length is 14 residues. Looked up from germline, CDR1 is SGHRS and CDR2 is YFSETQ.

The count of this clone is one. The chain employs TRBV28 and TRBJ1-6; 9 nucleotides match TRBD1. The CDR3 is made up of 18 amino acids. V dropped 3 bases and J dropped 8; count of bases not matched to a gene: 14. Germline assignment: CDR1 MDHEN and CDR2 SYDVKM. The CDR3 bases are TGTGCCAGCAGTTTGTTGTTCCGGGGACAGGGCACGCATTCACCCCTCCACTTT. This translates into CASSLLFRGQGTHSPLHF.

This chain uses TRBV4-2 with TRBJ1-6; D ambiguous. Germline loops: CDR1 LGHNA, CDR2 YNFKEQ. The V and J ends lost 3 bases and 7 bases respectively, with 13 bases between them. The CDR3 has 15 amino acids. This CDR3 reads CASSQREFTNSPLHF. The CDR3 nucleotides read TGTGCCAGCAGCCAGAGGGAGTTTACGAATTCACCCCTCCACTTT.

The V and J genes are TRBV7-2 and TRBJ2-5; 10 bases line up with TRBD2. The trim removed 1 base at V and 1 base at J, leaving 6 bases unmatched. CDR3 size: 17 residues. The germline gives CDR1 SGHTA, CDR2 FQGNSA. CDR3: CASSLGPSGGSQETQYF. Written as DNA, the CDR3 is TGTGCCAGCAGCTTAGGTCCTAGCGGGGGTTCCCAAGAGACCCAGTACTTC.